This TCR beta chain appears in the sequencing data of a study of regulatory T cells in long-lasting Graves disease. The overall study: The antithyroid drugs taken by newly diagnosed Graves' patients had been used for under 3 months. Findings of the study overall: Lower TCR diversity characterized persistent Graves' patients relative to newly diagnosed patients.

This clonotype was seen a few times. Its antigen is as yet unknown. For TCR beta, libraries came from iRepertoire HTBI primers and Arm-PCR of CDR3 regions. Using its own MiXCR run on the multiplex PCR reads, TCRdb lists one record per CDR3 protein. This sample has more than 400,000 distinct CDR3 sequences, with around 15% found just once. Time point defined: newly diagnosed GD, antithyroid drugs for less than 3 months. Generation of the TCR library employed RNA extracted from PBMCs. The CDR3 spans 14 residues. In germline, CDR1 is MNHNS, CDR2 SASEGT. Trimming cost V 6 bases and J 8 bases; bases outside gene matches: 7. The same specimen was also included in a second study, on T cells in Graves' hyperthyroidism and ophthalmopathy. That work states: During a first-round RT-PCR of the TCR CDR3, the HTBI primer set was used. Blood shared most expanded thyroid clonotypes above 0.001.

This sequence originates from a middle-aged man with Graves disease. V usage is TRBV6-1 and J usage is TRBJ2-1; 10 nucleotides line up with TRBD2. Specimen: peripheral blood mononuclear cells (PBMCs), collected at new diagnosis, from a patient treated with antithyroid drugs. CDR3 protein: CASRSSGSRDEQFF. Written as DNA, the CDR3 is TGTGCCAGCAGATCTAGCGGGAGTCGCGATGAGCAGTTCTTC.